A selection of T cell receptor beta chains follows, all from one sample in a study of T cell changes during pregnancy in multiple sclerosis. Profiling relied on immunoSEQ multiplex PCR, and the TCRdb table lists in-frame clones only, not all of them. This sample has fewer than 50,000 clones, with 88% found just once. The sample was CD8+ T cells from peripheral blood mononuclear cells, taken in the third trimester of pregnancy. These receptors were obtained from a female donor with multiple sclerosis, enrolled in a pregnancy study. CDR3s include the opening cysteine and the closing phenylalanine or tryptophan.

v_call: TRBV18; j_call: TRBJ2-7; cdr3_length: 13; cdr3_aa: CASSGTRPYEQYF
v_call: TRBV19; j_call: TRBJ2-3; cdr3_length: 14; cdr3_aa: CASSTGRDRDTQYF
v_call: TRBV7-6; j_call: TRBJ2-3; cdr3_length: 14; cdr3_aa: CASSRTSGADTQYF
v_call: TRBV10-3; j_call: TRBJ1-1; cdr3_length: 13; cdr3_aa: CAISVGGPTEAFF
v_call: TRBV7-9; j_call: TRBJ1-1; cdr3_length: 17; cdr3_aa: CASSPPVGTALNTEAFF
v_call: TRBV4-1; j_call: TRBJ1-2; cdr3_length: 16; cdr3_aa: CASSHEPGQGYYGYTF
v_call: TRBV5-4; j_call: TRBJ2-7; cdr3_length: 13; cdr3_aa: CASSLGGGYEQYF
v_call: TRBV7-3; j_call: TRBJ2-1; cdr3_length: 15; cdr3_aa: CASSSTSGGANEQFF
v_call: TRBV2; j_call: TRBJ1-5; cdr3_length: 14; cdr3_aa: CASIGSSGGQPQHF
v_call: TRBV1; j_call: TRBJ2-7; cdr3_length: 17; cdr3_aa: CTSSQERTDTTTYEQYF
v_call: TRBV7-9; j_call: TRBJ2-5; cdr3_length: 15; cdr3_aa: CASSLRRGLPETQYF
v_call: TRBV7-8; j_call: TRBJ2-1; cdr3_length: 18; cdr3_aa: CASSLALVGGSSYNEQFF
v_call: TRBV29-1; j_call: TRBJ1-2; cdr3_length: 11; cdr3_aa: CSVEPGYGYTF
v_call: TRBV6-5; j_call: TRBJ1-1; cdr3_length: 13; cdr3_aa: CASSYTPNTEAFF
v_call: TRBV19; j_call: TRBJ1-2; cdr3_length: 15; cdr3_aa: CASSVDSAPNYGYTF
v_call: TRBV5-1; j_call: TRBJ1-1; cdr3_length: 14; cdr3_aa: CASSFRQGRVEAFF
v_call: TRBV18; j_call: TRBJ1-2; cdr3_length: 13; cdr3_aa: CASSPDRRGGYTF
v_call: TRBV6-1; j_call: TRBJ1-5; cdr3_length: 13; cdr3_aa: CASSEGEFQPQHF
v_call: TRBV6-1; j_call: TRBJ1-6; cdr3_length: 13; cdr3_aa: CASGWESNSPLHF
v_call: TRBV30; j_call: TRBJ1-6; cdr3_length: 16; cdr3_aa: CAYRGPSSSYNSPLHF
v_call: TRBV6-1; j_call: TRBJ1-1; cdr3_length: 14; cdr3_aa: CASSPGEEETEAFF
v_call: TRBV11-2; j_call: TRBJ2-7; cdr3_length: 14; cdr3_aa: CASSLGDRFYEQYF
v_call: TRBV27; j_call: TRBJ2-1; cdr3_length: 13; cdr3_aa: CASSPVLYNEQFF
v_call: TRBV15; j_call: TRBJ2-1; cdr3_length: 13; cdr3_aa: CATNLGLGAEQFF
v_call: TRBV6-9; j_call: TRBJ1-4; cdr3_length: 13; cdr3_aa: CASLRTENEKLFF
v_call: TRBV5-1; j_call: TRBJ2-5; cdr3_length: 16; cdr3_aa: CASSLRSGGLPETQYF
v_call: TRBV27; j_call: TRBJ2-2; cdr3_length: 15; cdr3_aa: CASSFLRGQNGELFF
v_call: TRBV10-3; j_call: TRBJ1-1; cdr3_length: 12; cdr3_aa: CAVQGTYTEAFF
v_call: TRBV28; j_call: TRBJ1-6; cdr3_length: 14; cdr3_aa: CASRVGGDNSPLHF
v_call: TRBV27; j_call: TRBJ2-7; cdr3_length: 13; cdr3_aa: CASSLHSLYEQYF
v_call: TRBV7-9; j_call: TRBJ2-1; cdr3_length: 11; cdr3_aa: CASTRTNEQFF
v_call: TRBV13; j_call: TRBJ1-2; cdr3_length: 12; cdr3_aa: CASTQGFWGYTF
v_call: TRBV28; j_call: TRBJ1-4; cdr3_length: 15; cdr3_aa: CASSGPQQGDEKLFF
v_call: TRBV19; j_call: TRBJ2-2; cdr3_length: 14; cdr3_aa: CASINGWGAGELFF
v_call: TRBV4-1; j_call: TRBJ2-2; cdr3_length: 16; cdr3_aa: CASSQVNRGRSGELFF
v_call: TRBV6-6; j_call: TRBJ2-7; cdr3_length: 11; cdr3_aa: CASTDSYEQYF
v_call: TRBV2; j_call: TRBJ1-2; cdr3_length: 16; cdr3_aa: CASSEQQGWGIYGYTF
v_call: TRBV11-1; j_call: TRBJ2-2; cdr3_length: 11; cdr3_aa: CASSPPGELFF
v_call: TRBV5-1; j_call: TRBJ2-3; cdr3_length: 14; cdr3_aa: CASSLDSGGDTQYF
v_call: TRBV7-9; j_call: TRBJ1-1; cdr3_length: 12; cdr3_aa: CASSLGDREAFF
v_call: TRBV30; j_call: TRBJ2-7; cdr3_length: 14; cdr3_aa: CAWSVPAGGNEQYF
v_call: TRBV5-6; j_call: TRBJ1-2; cdr3_length: 13; cdr3_aa: CASSLGDSNGYTF
v_call: TRBV7-8; j_call: TRBJ1-2; cdr3_length: 14; cdr3_aa: CASSPQGINYGYTF
v_call: TRBV28; j_call: TRBJ2-3; cdr3_length: 16; cdr3_aa: CASSLYLEGDTDTQYF
v_call: TRBV9; j_call: TRBJ1-3; cdr3_length: 15; cdr3_aa: CASSQGGAAGNTIYF
v_call: TRBV18; j_call: TRBJ2-5; cdr3_length: 15; cdr3_aa: CASSPLEAGIETQYF